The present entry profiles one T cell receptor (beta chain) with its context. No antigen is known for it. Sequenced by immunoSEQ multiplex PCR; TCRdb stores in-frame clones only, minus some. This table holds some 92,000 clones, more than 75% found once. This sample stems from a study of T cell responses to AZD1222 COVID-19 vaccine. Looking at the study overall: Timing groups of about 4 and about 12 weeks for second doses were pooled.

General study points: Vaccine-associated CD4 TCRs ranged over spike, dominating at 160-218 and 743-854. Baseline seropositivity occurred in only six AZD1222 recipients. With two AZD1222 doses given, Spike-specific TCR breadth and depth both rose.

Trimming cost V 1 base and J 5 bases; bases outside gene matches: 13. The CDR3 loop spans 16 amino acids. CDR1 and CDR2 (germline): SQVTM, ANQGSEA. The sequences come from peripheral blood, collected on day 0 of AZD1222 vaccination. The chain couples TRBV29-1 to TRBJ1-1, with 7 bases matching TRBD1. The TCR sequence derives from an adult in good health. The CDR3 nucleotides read TGCAGCGTTGAAGGTAAAGGGGGCAGGTACCTAACTGAAGCTTTCTTT. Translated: CSVEGKGGRYLTEAFF. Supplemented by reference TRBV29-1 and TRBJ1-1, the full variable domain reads SAVISQKPSRDICQRGTSLTIQCQVDSQVTMMFWYRQQPGQSLTLIATANQGSEATYESGFVIDKFPISRPNLTFSTLTVSNMSPEDSSIYLCSVEGKGGRYLTEAFFGQGTRLTVV.